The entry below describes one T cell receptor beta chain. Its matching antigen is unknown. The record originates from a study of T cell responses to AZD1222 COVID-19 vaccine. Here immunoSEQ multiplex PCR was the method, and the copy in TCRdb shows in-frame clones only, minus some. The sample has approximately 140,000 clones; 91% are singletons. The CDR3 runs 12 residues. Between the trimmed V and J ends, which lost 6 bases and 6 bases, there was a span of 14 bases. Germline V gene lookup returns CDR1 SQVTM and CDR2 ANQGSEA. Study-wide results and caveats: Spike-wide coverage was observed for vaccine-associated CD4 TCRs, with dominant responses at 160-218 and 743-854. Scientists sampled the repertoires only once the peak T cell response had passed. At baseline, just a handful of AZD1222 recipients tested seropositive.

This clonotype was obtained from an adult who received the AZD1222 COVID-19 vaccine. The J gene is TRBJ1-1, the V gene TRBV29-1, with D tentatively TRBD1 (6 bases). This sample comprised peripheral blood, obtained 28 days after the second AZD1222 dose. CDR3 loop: CSVHREGSEAFF. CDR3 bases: TGCAGCGTCCACAGGGAGGGGTCTGAAGCTTTCTTT. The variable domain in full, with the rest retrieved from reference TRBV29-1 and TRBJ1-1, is SAVISQKPSRDICQRGTSLTIQCQVDSQVTMMFWYRQQPGQSLTLIATANQGSEATYESGFVIDKFPISRPNLTFSTLTVSNMSPEDSSIYLCSVHREGSEAFFGQGTRLTVV.